One sample yielded the 18 T cell receptor beta chains listed below, sequenced in a study of cytomegalovirus exposure and HLA in healthy donors. This table comes from immunoSEQ multiplex PCR, and its TCRdb copy is limited to in-frame clones, with some not included. Among roughly 90,000 clones listed, over 85% were seen once. The source material was PBMCs. The receptors come from a woman between 25 and 40 years old in good health and CMV-seropositive.

For this clone: Germline is not matched at one junction end, which may reflect a read error. This chain links TRBV6-1 with TRBJ2-7; 7 nucleotides match TRBD2. Germline values: CDR1 MNHNS, CDR2 SASEGT. The CDR3 spans 15 residues. The CDR3 coding sequence is TGTGCCAGCGGTGAAACCGGGGGGACCTCCTACGAGCAGTACTTC. This codes for CASGETGGTSYEQYF.

The chain joins TRBV4-2 to TRBJ2-2; possible D gene TRBD1, 5 bases. Trimming removed 0 bases at V and 4 bases at J, with 18 bases between. Germline assignment: CDR1 LGHNA and CDR2 YNFKEQ. The CDR3 covers 18 residues. CDR3 coding DNA: TGTGCCAGCAGCCAAGATCAGGGTCCAGGGTCGGGCACCGGGGAGCTGTTTTTT. Protein: CASSQDQGPGSGTGELFF.

V is TRBV9 and J is TRBJ2-3; 8 bases map to TRBD1. The CDR3 length is 15 residues. V shed 2 bases, J shed 0 bases, and the junction held 2 bases outside the gene matches. Germline V gene sequence: CDR1 SGDLS, CDR2 YYNGEE. The CDR3 sequence: CASSVTGVSTDTQYF. The CDR3 DNA reads TGTGCCAGCAGCGTGACAGGGGTCAGCACAGATACGCAGTATTTT. Filled out from reference TRBV9 and TRBJ2-3, the complete variable domain reads DSGVTQTPKHLITATGQRVTLRCSPRSGDLSVYWYQQSLDQGLQFLIQYYNGEERAKGNILERFSAQQFPDLHSELNLSSLELGDSALYFCASSVTGVSTDTQYFGPGTRLTVL.

This sequence joins TRBV27 and TRBJ1-5; perhaps TRBD1 as D (5 bases). CDR1 and CDR2 from the germline V gene are MNHEY and SMNVEV (reference sequence). CDR3 length: 16 residues. Trimming cost V 5 bases and J 3 bases, with 17 bases left between them. The CDR3 protein is CASSPLYRSLNQPQHF. The CDR3 nucleotides are TGTGCCAGCAGTCCCCTCTACAGGAGCCTCAATCAGCCCCAGCATTTT.

This clone was observed a single time. V and J are TRBV28 and TRBJ2-1; D is perhaps TRBD2 (6 bases). The germline V and J ends were trimmed by 6 bases and 2 bases, with 17 bases remaining between them. This CDR3 region has 16 residues. Germline-derived CDR1 and CDR2 are MDHEN and SYDVKM. The CDR3 bases are TGTGCCAGCAGCCCCTCAGGTAGCGGACCCTACAATGAGCAGTTCTTC. Translating gives CASSPSGSGPYNEQFF.

This clone was counted once. CDR3 coding DNA: TGTGCCAGCAGGACGCTGACTAGCGGGTGGTCCTACGAGCAGTACTTC. It specifies CASRTLTSGWSYEQYF. The V and J genes are TRBV5-6 and TRBJ2-7; TRBD2 agrees at 10 bases. Germline CDR1 reads SGHDT; CDR2 reads YYEEEE. The CDR3 has 16 residues. J was trimmed by 1 base and V by 5 bases; bases with no gene match: 9.

The chain employs TRBV19 and TRBJ2-1, with TRBD1 identical over 8 bases. V was pared by 3 bases and J by 7 bases, with 8 bases of the junction left unmatched. Germline V CDR1 and CDR2: LNHDA, SQIVND (reference sequence). The CDR3 extends over 15 amino acids. The CDR3 sequence is CASSIGQGAHNEQFF. Here the CDR3 DNA reads TGTGCCAGTAGTATTGGGCAGGGGGCGCATAATGAGCAGTTCTTC.

This clone has a handful of counts. V gene TRBV7-9 combines with J gene TRBJ2-7; 7 bases map to TRBD2. Germline V lookup: CDR1 SEHNR, CDR2 FQNEAQ (reference sequence). This CDR3 has 15 amino acids. V shed 5 bases and J 2 bases; nucleotides not matched to a gene: 9. The CDR3 bases are TGTGCCAGCAGCAGCGGCCCGGGAGGAACCTACGAGCAGTACTTC. Amino acid sequence: CASSSGPGGTYEQYF.

The rearrangement joins TRBV5-1 to TRBJ2-7; TRBD2 is a possible D gene (6 bases). Germline V gene sequence: CDR1 SGHRS, CDR2 YFSETQ. This CDR3 spans 13 amino acids. Trimming shortened V by 3 bases and J by 3 bases, and 10 bases separated the two germline ends. CDR3 nucleotide sequence: TGCGCCAGCAGCTCGGGACTTCACTACGAGCAGTACTTC. This gives the protein CASSSGLHYEQYF. Looking up the rest from reference TRBV5-1 and TRBJ2-7 gives the full variable domain: KAGVTQTPRYLIKTRGQQVTLSCSPISGHRSVSWYQQTPGQGLQFLFEYFSETQRNKGNFPGRFSGRQFSNSRSEMNVSTLELGDSALYLCASSSGLHYEQYFGPGTRLTVT.

This rearrangement joins TRBV7-8 to TRBJ2-7; 7 bases are a match to TRBD2. Trimming removed 1 base from V and 8 bases from J; junction bases left unmatched: 8. Germline V gene lookup returns CDR1 SGHVS and CDR2 FQNEAQ. The CDR3 is made up of 14 amino acids. The CDR3 sequence: CASSLGQVLAKQYF. Here the CDR3 DNA reads TGTGCCAGCAGCTTAGGGCAGGTACTAGCGAAGCAGTACTTC.

The chain has TRBV28 and TRBJ1-1, with D perhaps matching TRBD1 (5 bases). Germline values: CDR1 MDHEN, CDR2 SYDVKM. V lost 6 bases and J lost 5, with 16 bases in between. The CDR3 contains 14 residues. CDR3 residues: CASRLRERQTEAFF. The CDR3 DNA reads as TGTGCCAGCAGGTTACGTGAGCGACAGACTGAAGCTTTCTTT. The full variable domain, its missing parts supplied by reference TRBV28 and TRBJ1-1, is DVKVTQSSRYLVKRTGEKVFLECVQDMDHENMFWYRQDPGLGLRLIYFSYDVKMKEKGDIPEGYSVSREKKERFSLILESASTNQTSMYLCASRLRERQTEAFFGQGTRLTVV.

The genes are TRBV28 and TRBJ2-1; no firm D call. Trimming removed 6 bases at V and 0 bases at J, with 9 bases between. Looked up from germline, CDR1 is MDHEN and CDR2 is SYDVKM. The CDR3 spans 14 residues. The CDR3 reads CASRSTSSYNEQFF. The DNA for the CDR3 is TGTGCCAGCAGATCTACGAGCTCCTACAATGAGCAGTTCTTC. Looking up the rest from reference TRBV28 and TRBJ2-1 gives the full variable domain: DVKVTQSSRYLVKRTGEKVFLECVQDMDHENMFWYRQDPGLGLRLIYFSYDVKMKEKGDIPEGYSVSREKKERFSLILESASTNQTSMYLCASRSTSSYNEQFFGPGTRLTVL.

The V call is TRBV27, the J call TRBJ1-1, with TRBD1 identical over 8 bases. This CDR3 is built from 16 residues. The V and J ends lost 7 bases and 1 base, in that order; junction bases with no gene match: 11. Germline CDR1 MNHEY, CDR2 SMNVEV (reference sequence). The chain's CDR3 is CASTPLTGTGNTEAFF. The CDR3 coding sequence is TGTGCCAGCACCCCGCTAACCGGGACAGGGAACACTGAAGCTTTCTTT.

The chain combines TRBV19 with TRBJ1-2, with 8 bases aligning to TRBD1. J was trimmed by 0 bases and V by 6 bases; bases with no gene match: 3. This CDR3 comprises 14 residues. CDR1 LNHDA and CDR2 SQIVND come from the germline V gene (reference sequence). The CDR3 protein is CASRRTGSNYGYTF. CDR3 sequence (DNA): TGTGCCAGTAGGAGGACAGGGTCTAACTATGGCTACACCTTC.

This sequence joins TRBV11-3 and TRBJ1-1; D unresolved. The germline V and J ends were trimmed by 1 base and 11 bases, with 14 bases remaining between them. Germline V lookup: CDR1 SGHNT, CDR2 YENEEA. The CDR3 is made up of 13 amino acids. CDR3 nucleotide sequence: TGTGCCAGCAGCTTAGGGACTACAAAAGACGCTTTCTTT. Amino acid sequence: CASSLGTTKDAFF.

The chain uses TRBV7-8 and TRBJ2-2, with TRBD2 matching 7 bases. This CDR3 comprises 16 residues. The V gene's germline CDR1 is SGHVS and CDR2 FQNEAQ. J gave up 0 bases and V 2 bases, and 3 bases lay outside the gene matches. CDR3 bases: TGTGCCAGCAGCTTAATTGCGGGGGCGAACACCGGGGAGCTGTTTTTT. This gives the protein CASSLIAGANTGELFF. Variable domain in full (rest from reference TRBV7-8 and TRBJ2-2): GAGVSQSPRYKVAKRGQDVALRCDPISGHVSLFWYQQALGQGPEFLTYFQNEAQLDKSGLPSDRFFAERPEGSVSTLKIQRTQQEDSAVYLCASSLIAGANTGELFFGEGSRLTVL.

V usage is TRBV28 and J usage is TRBJ2-7; the D gene is possibly TRBD2 (6 bases). Trimming removed 4 bases from V and 2 bases from J, with 18 bases in between. CDR1 and CDR2 from the germline V gene are MDHEN and SYDVKM. This CDR3 region has 16 residues. As DNA, the CDR3 is TGTGCCAGCAGTTCTCCCGGGGGTCCAAGCGCCTACGAGCAGTACTTC. Its translation: CASSSPGGPSAYEQYF.

The chain couples TRBV15 to TRBJ2-3, with D perhaps matching TRBD1 (6 bases). Germline V lookup: CDR1 LNHNV, CDR2 YYDKDF (reference sequence). With 1 base removed from V and 7 bases from J, the gap between germline ends came to 15 bases. The CDR3 has 15 residues. The CDR3 nucleotides are TGTGCCACCAGCAGAGGGTGGGACATCGAGTATACGCAGTATTTT. Amino acid sequence: CATSRGWDIEYTQYF.